This TCR beta chain is drawn from a study of cytomegalovirus exposure and HLA in healthy donors (TCRdb year 2017). A note on the overall study: In an earlier analysis of 587 of the donors, less than 350 Gb of sequence data and 120 million or so unique TCR beta sequences from 150 million to 200 million T cells were reported. About 320 gigabases of sequencing data and approximately 80 million unique TCR sequences were included in an early release covering over 600 HLA-typed donors. Among the roughly 430 genotyped donors, around 81% belonged to the genetic ancestry cluster associated with self-reported Caucasian donors. The study aimed to test whether cataloging public T cell receptors could reveal signatures of past pathogen exposure. Using immunosequencing, the study profiled T cell repertoires from around 680 subjects and related those repertoires to cytomegalovirus serostatus. Besides the first cohort of around 670 subjects, a separate validation cohort made up of 120 different subjects was used. To predict cytomegalovirus infection status, the study brought together high-throughput TCR immunosequencing, statistical association of individual TCRs with disease status, and machine learning. To study patterns of TCR occurrence, a later analysis re-analyzed previously published TCR beta repertoires from 650 to 750 donors and added high-resolution HLA genotyping. Rather than using new phenotypic data, the later analysis identified candidate immune exposures from TCR beta sequences and from how often those sequences occurred across donors. An earlier analysis of around 540 of the donors applied high-throughput TCR beta sequencing to assess whether each TCR beta V gene segment acted as functional or pseudogenic. Donor age, sex, ethnicity and CMV serostatus were collected together with the repertoire data. A later genetic analysis used genome-wide SNP genotypes for about three fifths of the roughly 700 donors, treating that subset as a discovery cohort. Every repertoire in the discovery cohort had been generated on one and the same sequencing platform. HLA typing covered class I and class II loci at four-digit resolution. Typing coverage differed by locus: A, B, C, DRB1 and DQB1 were typed in roughly 629-640 donors, DQA1 in approximately 520, DPA1 in 600 to 610, and DPB1 in around 490. Four to six DR-DQ haplotypes were handled as single units for association and clustering because linkage in the cohort was strong. Among 398 genotyped donors of the cohort, an average of about 240,000 unique TCR beta nucleotide sequences were sequenced per donor, around 18% of them non-productive.

Libraries came from the immunoSEQ multiplex PCR assay. For the multiplex PCR, a mixture combining 60 forward primers for TCR Vbeta segments and 13 reverse primers for TCR Jbeta segments was used. Amplification of the CDR3 region of rearranged TCR beta genes was performed with a multiplex PCR assay on genomic DNA. On the Illumina HiSeq System, the amplified TCR beta libraries were sequenced as 87-base-pair reads. Per the authors' processing: Across the 500 to 700 repertoires, a later analysis counted 80 million or so unique TCR beta chains, around 11 million of which were shared by at least two donors. To remove PCR and sequencing errors, raw reads were error-corrected and collapsed into unique sequences using a nearest-neighbor algorithm that merged closely related sequences. CDR3 sequences were aligned to IMGT reference sequences to assign V, D and J gene segments. For a sequence to be retained, a match of at least six nucleotides to both a V gene segment and a J gene segment was required. Rearrangements were called productive when the CDR3 lacked stop codons and stayed in frame with V and J; all others were non-productive. CDR3 was defined according to IMGT convention as the region running from the second conserved V-encoded cysteine to the conserved J-encoded phenylalanine. In an earlier analysis of more than 550 of the donors, sequences lacking an unambiguous match to a single V gene segment were excluded. In an earlier analysis of 450 to 700 of the donors, V segments were called functional above 56.7% productive rearrangements and were called segregating when the between-donor standard deviation exceeded 5%. A statistical classification framework was built to diagnose cytomegalovirus status from the catalog of TCR beta chain sequences. In a later analysis, TCR nucleotide sequences were compared against IMGT/GENE-DB human TR gene sequences so that V and J genes could be assigned. A later analysis assigned CDR3 sequences and most-parsimonious VDJ recombination scenarios with the TCRdist pipeline. In a later analysis, each TCR beta chain was defined by its CDR3 amino acid sequence together with its V-gene family, and reads lacking a unique V-gene family were excluded. In a later analysis, 550 to 650 highly shared, low-generation-probability nucleotide sequences were removed to address suspected cross-contamination and a sequencing artifact. In a later analysis, a clonal expansion index was calculated for each public chain from normalized within-repertoire ranks of inferred template counts. In a later analysis, generation probabilities were computed with a VDJ recombination model fitted to out-of-frame rearrangements, and the resulting probabilities were checked against IGoR. Hypergeometric tests were used in a later analysis to score TCR-TCR, TCR-HLA and TCR-CMV co-occurrence, with a repertoire-size bias correction applied to the TCR pairs. In a later analysis, false discovery rates were estimated by permuting HLA or CMV assignments 20 times. In a later analysis, co-occurring TCRs were grouped using DBSCAN, with TCRdist sequence similarity added in when clustering inside HLA-allele-positive subsets. Repertoires with fewer than 30,000 or more than 120,000 public chains, plus five repertoires with anomalous nucleotide sharing, were excluded from co-occurrence clustering. Sourced from immuneACCESS, this table was stored by TCRdb with only in-frame sequences that have V and J called. A share of the clones is absent; for the studies checked, an unresolved V gene accounts for under half, and the remainder has no known explanation. That table furnishes V, J and clone size, whereas the DNA furnished D and trimming. Here the sample has roughly 130,000 clones; 65% to 90% occur a single time. The biggest ten clones account for approximately 10% of the sample.

The trim is 2 bases for V and 9 bases for J, with a gap of 11 bases between the germline ends. CDR1 MNHEY and CDR2 SVGAGI are derived from the germline V gene. The CDR3 numbers 13 residues from cysteine through phenylalanine. The retained sequence is limited to the CDR3, 39 bases, with the frame set at the first base. With regard to this clone: This receptor's antigen is unknown. It has no much larger one-base neighbor in the sample; base qualities were not kept.

General study outcomes and caveats: Linkage disequilibrium might explain the correlated functional status among segregating V segments, but an unknown experimental factor could not be ruled out. The earlier analysis of about 600 of the donors excluded approximately 15 rarely observed V segments, including chromosome 9 orphons, because counts were too low. V-gene and J-gene trimming of TCR beta chains was associated with a missense DCLRE1C variant in a later genetic analysis, and the association was replicated in an independent cohort. The study listed 150 to 200 TCR beta chains as associated with cytomegalovirus. A cluster of highly shared sequence variants was judged likely to represent a technical artifact of the sequencing pipeline. Most CMV-associated TCR beta chains appeared to be HLA-restricted in a later analysis, and the HLA associations seemed to be driven largely by CMV exposure. Roughly uniform sequencing depth across donors was assumed in presence/absence analyses, although this assumption may not hold. In an earlier analysis of some 540 of the donors, most TCR beta V segments appeared in productive rearrangements about 87% or about 30% of the time, broadly matching IMGT annotations. A further reported finding was that TCR beta sequences accurately predicted the HLA-A and HLA-B alleles for most subjects in the first cohort. Compared with equally common non-associated chains, HLA-associated TCR beta chains in a later analysis were more clonally expanded and had lower generation probabilities. Across donors, most TCR sequences were observed very rarely, whereas some public TCRs were present in many individuals. Assigning TCR associations to individual alleles was difficult when HLA alleles, especially DR and DQ, strongly co-occurred. Some IMGT-functional V segments, including TRBV6-2 and TRBV6-3, could not be told apart with the 87-base-pair reads, so those segments were excluded. A few of the identified cytomegalovirus-associated TCR beta chains were confirmed in vitro to be specific for cytomegalovirus antigens. According to the authors, the approach could potentially be generalized to other disease states and immunological phenotypes. Only TCR beta chains were sequenced in this cohort, and the absence of alpha or paired-chain data limited detectable features. Cytomegalovirus status was reported to be diagnosed by the classifier with high specificity and sensitivity in both the original and validation cohorts. A later genetic analysis reported fewer N-insertions in productive TCRs among donors in an Asian-associated ancestry cluster than the roughly 690-donor mean. The only immune exposure information available for the cohort was CMV serostatus. Specific HLA alleles were associated with roughly 17,000 TCR beta sequences at a false discovery rate of 0.05 in a later analysis. Because HLA typing was unavailable for some donors at each locus, only the typed subset was used in association tests. Several of the top co-occurrence clusters appeared to be linked to parvovirus B19, influenza, CMV and Epstein-Barr virus, according to a later analysis. In a later analysis, TCR association rates were found to vary across HLA loci, with the most associated TCRs seen for DRB1 alleles and the fewest for HLA-C alleles.

The cohort comprised fewer than 750 healthy bone marrow donors. At the time of sampling, every cohort member was nominally healthy, though immune exposures that went unrecorded were likely present. The donor tested CMV seropositive and was one of the 289 seropositive cohort members. A peripheral blood sample was collected from each donor, and TCR beta sequencing was performed on peripheral blood mononuclear cells. Genomic DNA was extracted from the blood cell samples with the Qiagen DNeasy Blood Extraction Kit. The source is a male donor in good health and CMV-seropositive. This receptor chain uses TRBV6-5 and TRBJ1-3, with a weak D call of TRBD1 (5 bases match). Sequencing was performed on PBMCs. The DNA sequence reads TGTGCCAGCAGTTACGGTCTCGGGGGCACCATATATTTT. Translated, it reads CASSYGLGGTIYF.